This passage covers 20 T cell receptor beta chains from one sample sequenced in a study of CD8+CD57+ T cells in acquired aplastic anemia. The patients chosen for sequencing had shown expansion of CD8+CD57+ cells (detected by flow cytometry). The use of genomic DNA as template underpinned the TCR beta VDJ and CDR3 profiling. Each CDR3 protein gets one entry after TCRdb re-called the reads with MiXCR. The table has some 98,000 distinct CDR3 sequences, around 70% seen once. Material: sorted CD4+, CD8+, or CD8+CD57+ T cells (not recorded which) from PBMCs. These receptors came from a human donor with aplastic anemia.

About this clonotype itself: Given a much more abundant clone one base away, this may be a read error. The chain has TRBV20-1 and TRBJ2-3; D gene unclear. Germline CDR1 DFQATT, CDR2 SNEGSKA (reference sequence). The CDR3 consists of 10 residues. V lost 7 bases and J lost 0, with 2 bases in between. This CDR3 is CSGSTDTQYF. The CDR3, as DNA: TGCAGTGGCAGCACAGATACGCAGTATTTT.

The chain recombines TRBV27 with TRBJ2-1, with D perhaps TRBD2 (6 bases). The V gene lost 3 bases and the J gene lost 5 bases, with 14 bases spanning the gap. This CDR3 is built from 15 residues. Germline lookup yields CDR1 MNHEY and CDR2 SMNVEV (reference sequence). The CDR3 nucleotides read TGTGCCAGCAGTTTGGGGGACTCGATCCACAATGAGCAGTTCTTC. This gives the protein CASSLGDSIHNEQFF.

The V and J genes are TRBV7-8 and TRBJ2-5; TRBD2 agrees at 10 bases. The germline V gene encodes CDR1 SGHVS and CDR2 FQNEAQ. The CDR3 spans 16 residues. V lost 2 bases and J lost 2; bases outside the gene matches: 5. CDR3 amino acids: CASSLWASGRQETQYF. CDR3 sequence (DNA): TGTGCCAGCAGCTTATGGGCTAGCGGGAGACAAGAGACCCAGTACTTC.

This sequence joins TRBV7-2 and TRBJ2-7; the D is unclear. The length of the CDR3 is 14 residues. Germline CDR1 is SGHTA and CDR2 is FQGNSA. Trimming left V 5 bases short and J 9 bases short, with 20 bases between. The chain's CDR3 is CASSPLLTALGQYF. The DNA of the CDR3 is TGTGCCAGCAGCCCCTTACTCACCGCCTTAGGGCAGTACTTC. Using reference TRBV7-2 and TRBJ2-7 for the parts outside the CDR3, the full variable domain is GAGVSQSPSNKVTEKGKDVELRCDPISGHTALYWYRQSLGQGLEFLIYFQGNSAPDKSGLPSDRFSAERTGGSVSTLTIQRTQQEDSAVYLCASSPLLTALGQYFGPGTRLTVT.

This clonotype was picked up one time. The genes are TRBV7-6 and TRBJ2-1; the D is unclear. Germline values: CDR1 SGHVS, CDR2 FNYEAQ. With 0 bases removed from V and 10 bases from J, the gap between germline ends came to 10 bases. The CDR3 is 13 residues long. The CDR3 loop is CASSLADAREQFF. The CDR3, as DNA: TGTGCCAGCAGCTTAGCTGATGCGAGAGAGCAGTTCTTC. Combining the CDR3 with reference TRBV7-6 and TRBJ2-1 gives the whole variable domain GAGVSQSPRYKVTKRGQDVALRCDPISGHVSLYWYRQALGQGPEFLTYFNYEAQQDKSGLPNDRFSAERPEGSISTLTIQRTEQRDSAMYRCASSLADAREQFFGPGTRLTVL.

The V and J genes are TRBV10-3 and TRBJ1-4; no reliable D call. V was clipped by 4 bases and J by 8 bases, with 17 bases between them. Germline V CDR1 and CDR2: ENHRY, SYGVKD. The CDR3 is 15 residues long. The CDR3 reads CAISVVSGNREKLFF. CDR3 bases: TGTGCCATCAGTGTCGTGTCAGGAAATCGGGAAAAACTGTTTTTT.

The chain carries TRBV20-1 and TRBJ1-2; D gene ambiguous. V gave up 3 bases and J gave up 6 bases, with 8 bases separating them. This CDR3 has 11 residues. The germline V gene encodes CDR1 DFQATT and CDR2 SNEGSKA (reference sequence). The CDR3 protein is CSASRPDGYTF. The DNA of the CDR3 is TGCAGTGCTAGTCGACCGGATGGCTACACCTTC.

J is TRBJ2-1 and V is TRBV9, with D unresolved. The ends were cut back, 1 base at V and 9 bases at J, with 11 bases in the middle. There are 13 residues in the CDR3. Germline lookup yields CDR1 SGDLS and CDR2 YYNGEE. The CDR3 reads CASSVKDAREQFF. CDR3 DNA sequence: TGTGCCAGCAGCGTAAAGGACGCCCGTGAGCAGTTCTTC. The full variable domain, its missing parts supplied by reference TRBV9 and TRBJ2-1, is DSGVTQTPKHLITATGQRVTLRCSPRSGDLSVYWYQQSLDQGLQFLIQYYNGEERAKGNILERFSAQQFPDLHSELNLSSLELGDSALYFCASSVKDAREQFFGPGTRLTVL.

The CDR3, as DNA: TGTGCCATCGGGGGGGGGGTCCGGGCCTACGAGCAGTACTTC. Protein sequence: CAIGGGVRAYEQYF. This chain uses TRBV10-3 with TRBJ2-7; 7 bases line up with TRBD2. V lost 8 bases and J lost 2; bases outside the gene matches: 9. From germline, CDR1 is ENHRY and CDR2 SYGVKD. The CDR3 has 14 residues.

V and J are TRBV2 and TRBJ1-5; tentatively, D is TRBD1 (6 bases). The length of the CDR3 is 15 residues. From germline, CDR1 is SNHLY and CDR2 FYNNEI. The V end lost 7 bases, the J end lost 1 base, and 14 bases lay between the germline ends. CDR3 sequence reads: CASKKEGGSNQPQHF. The CDR3 DNA is TGTGCCAGCAAAAAAGAAGGGGGAAGCAATCAGCCCCAGCATTTT.

The chain joins TRBV20-1 to TRBJ2-1; 7 nucleotides agree with TRBD2. Germline V lookup: CDR1 DFQATT, CDR2 SNEGSKA (reference sequence). Trimming removed 6 bases from V and 9 bases from J; junction bases left unmatched: 17. This CDR3 has 15 amino acids. CDR3 amino acids: CSAQAPTSRASEQFF. The CDR3 DNA reads TGCAGTGCCCAGGCCCCGACTAGCCGGGCAAGTGAGCAGTTCTTC.

This chain links TRBV19 with TRBJ1-2; unclear D gene. There are 13 residues in the CDR3. Trimming pared 5 bases from V and 2 bases from J, leaving 9 bases between. Per the germline V gene, CDR1 is LNHDA and CDR2 is SQIVND (reference sequence). CDR3 nucleotide sequence: TGTGCCAGTAGTTGGACGAAAAACTATGGCTACACCTTC. Its translation is CASSWTKNYGYTF.

V is TRBV20-1 and J is TRBJ1-1; D unclear. CDR1 and CDR2 from the germline V gene are DFQATT and SNEGSKA (reference sequence). This CDR3 has 13 residues. The V and J ends lost 7 bases and 4 bases respectively, with 16 bases between them. The CDR3 region is CSGAGFRRTEAFF. CDR3 in DNA: TGCAGTGGGGCGGGGTTTCGACGCACTGAAGCTTTCTTT.

The count of this clonotype is one. Since no conserved phenylalanine or tryptophan closes the CDR3, a read error is the likely cause. V and J are TRBV10-2 and TRBJ2-1; possible D gene TRBD2, 6 bases. CDR3 length equals 15 residues. The ends were cut back, 5 bases at V and 4 bases at J, with 15 bases in the middle. Germline V gene data show CDR1 as WSHSY and CDR2 as SAAADI. The CDR3 sequence: CASSSRDLQYNEQFC. The CDR3 DNA follows: TGCGCCAGCAGTTCCCGGGACTTACAGTACAATGAGCAGTTCTGC.

The chain combines TRBV10-2 with TRBJ2-7, with 13 bases matching TRBD2. V dropped 6 bases and J dropped 5; count of bases not matched to a gene: 7. CDR1 WSHSY and CDR2 SAAADI come from the germline V gene. The CDR3 has 15 amino acids. CDR3 region: CASRAGTSGIDEQYF. The CDR3 DNA is TGCGCCAGCAGAGCCGGGACTAGCGGGATCGACGAGCAGTACTTC.

On this clonotype itself: One end of the junction varies from germline; a read error may be responsible. The V call is TRBV7-3, the J call TRBJ2-1, with 16 positions matching TRBD2. CDR1 and CDR2 from the germline V gene are SGHTA and FQGTGA. The CDR3 has 16 amino acids. In nucleotides, the CDR3 is TGTGCCAGCAGCTTAGGGACTAGCGGGGGGGCCAATGAGCAGCTCTTC. Encoded protein: CASSLGTSGGANEQLF.

The chain combines TRBV19 with TRBJ2-7, with no clear D. The germline V gene encodes CDR1 LNHDA and CDR2 SQIVND (reference sequence). The CDR3 spans 14 residues. Trimming took 8 bases from V and 2 from J, leaving 16 bases between them. CDR3 protein: CASHTRRPTYEQYF. The CDR3 DNA follows: TGTGCCAGTCATACAAGGAGACCGACCTACGAGCAGTACTTC.

The V gene is TRBV3-1, the J gene TRBJ2-7; 7 bases fit TRBD1. The CDR3 totals 12 residues. Germline values: CDR1 LGHDT, CDR2 YNNKEL (reference sequence). V lost 2 bases to trimming and J lost 10 bases; unmatched junction nucleotides: 5. CDR3 nucleotide sequence: TGTGCCAGCAGCCAAAACAGGGGATCCCAGTACTTC. Translating gives CASSQNRGSQYF.

This rearrangement joins TRBV10-3 to TRBJ1-2; D not resolved. The CDR3 is 13 residues long. Germline V gene data show CDR1 as ENHRY and CDR2 as SYGVKD. The V gene lost 4 bases and the J gene lost 4 bases, with 10 bases spanning the gap. The CDR3, as DNA: TGTGCCATCAGTGTAGAACAGTTCTATGGCTACACCTTC. Translating gives CAISVEQFYGYTF.

The chain uses TRBV11-1 and TRBJ2-3, with 9 nucleotides matching TRBD2. Germline loops: CDR1 SGHAT, CDR2 FQDESV (reference sequence). The CDR3 is 16 amino acids. After removal of 11 bases from V and 4 bases from J, the junction contained 16 bases not matched to a gene. The CDR3 here is CALSLLAGEPPDTQYF. DNA of the CDR3: TGTGCCCTATCTTTATTAGCGGGAGAACCTCCAGATACGCAGTATTTT.